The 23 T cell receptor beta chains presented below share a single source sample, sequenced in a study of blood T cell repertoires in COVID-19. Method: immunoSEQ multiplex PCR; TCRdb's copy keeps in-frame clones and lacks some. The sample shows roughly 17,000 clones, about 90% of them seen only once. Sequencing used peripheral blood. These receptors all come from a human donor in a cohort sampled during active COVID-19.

The CDR3 region is CASSQEETHSPLHF. In DNA form, the CDR3 reads TGTGCCAGCAGCCAAGAGGAGACTCATTCACCCCTCCACTTT. The chain has TRBV3-1 (or the pseudogene TRBV3-2) and TRBJ1-6; D remains ambiguous. The CDR3 has 14 amino acids. The germline CDR1 and CDR2 sequences are LGHDT and YNNKEL (reference sequence). The ends were cut back, 0 bases at V and 8 bases at J, with 8 bases in the middle.

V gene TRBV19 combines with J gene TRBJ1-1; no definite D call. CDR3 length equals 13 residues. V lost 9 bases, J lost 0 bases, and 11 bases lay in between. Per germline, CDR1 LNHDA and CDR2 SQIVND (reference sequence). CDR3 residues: CASTRAMNTEAFF. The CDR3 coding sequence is TGTGCCAGCACGAGGGCGATGAACACTGAAGCTTTCTTT. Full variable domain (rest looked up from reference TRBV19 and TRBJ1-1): DGGITQSPKYLFRKEGQNVTLSCEQNLNHDAMYWYRQDPGQGLRLIYYSQIVNDFQKGDIAEGYSVSREKKESFPLTVTSAQKNPTAFYLCASTRAMNTEAFFGQGTRLTVV.

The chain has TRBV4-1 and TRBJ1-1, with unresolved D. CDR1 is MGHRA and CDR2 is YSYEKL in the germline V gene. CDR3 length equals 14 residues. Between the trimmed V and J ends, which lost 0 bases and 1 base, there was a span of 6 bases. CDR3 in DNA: TGCGCCAGCAGCCAAGAAACTGCGAACACTGAAGCTTTCTTT. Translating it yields CASSQETANTEAFF.

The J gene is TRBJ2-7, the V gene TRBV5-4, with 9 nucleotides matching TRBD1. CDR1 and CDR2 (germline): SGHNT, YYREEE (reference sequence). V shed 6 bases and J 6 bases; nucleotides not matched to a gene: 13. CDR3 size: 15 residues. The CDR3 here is CASTLRTGDLVEQYF. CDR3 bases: TGTGCCAGCACATTAAGGACAGGGGATTTGGTCGAGCAGTACTTC.

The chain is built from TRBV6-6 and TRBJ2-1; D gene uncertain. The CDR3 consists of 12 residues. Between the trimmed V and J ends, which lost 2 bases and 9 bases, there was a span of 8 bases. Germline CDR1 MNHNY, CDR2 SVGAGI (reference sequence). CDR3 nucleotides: TGTGCCAGCAGTTACACAGAGAGTGAGCAGTTCTTC. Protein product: CASSYTESEQFF.

The CDR3 DNA sequence: TGTGCCAGCAGAATTTCCGGGACAGAAGATACGCAGTATTTT. This sequence encodes CASRISGTEDTQYF. The V gene is TRBV7-3, the J gene TRBJ2-3, with TRBD1 identical over 7 bases. The ends lost 6 bases at V and 5 bases at J; junction bases unmatched: 8. This CDR3 region has 14 residues. The germline V gene encodes CDR1 SGHTA and CDR2 FQGTGA.

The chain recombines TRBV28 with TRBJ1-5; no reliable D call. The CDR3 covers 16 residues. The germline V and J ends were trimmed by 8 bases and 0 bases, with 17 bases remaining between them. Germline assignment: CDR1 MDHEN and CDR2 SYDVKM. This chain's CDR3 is CASLRRERDSNQPQHF. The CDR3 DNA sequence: TGTGCCAGCCTGAGGAGGGAGCGAGATAGCAATCAGCCCCAGCATTTT.

The CDR3 DNA is TGTGCCAGCAGCTCCGTGGGACAGGGAGCCGAAGCTTTCTTT. Translated: CASSSVGQGAEAFF. The chain combines TRBV6-5 with TRBJ1-1; the match to TRBD1 covers 9 bases. The CDR3 extends over 14 amino acids. The V gene's germline CDR1 is MNHEY and CDR2 SVGAGI. J was trimmed by 8 bases and V by 6 bases; bases with no gene match: 10.

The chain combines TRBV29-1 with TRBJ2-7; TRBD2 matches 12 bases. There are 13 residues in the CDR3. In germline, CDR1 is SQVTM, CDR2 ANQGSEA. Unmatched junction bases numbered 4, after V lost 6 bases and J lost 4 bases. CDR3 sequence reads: CSVTTSGRYEQYF. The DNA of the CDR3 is TGCAGCGTAACAACTAGCGGGAGGTACGAGCAGTACTTC.

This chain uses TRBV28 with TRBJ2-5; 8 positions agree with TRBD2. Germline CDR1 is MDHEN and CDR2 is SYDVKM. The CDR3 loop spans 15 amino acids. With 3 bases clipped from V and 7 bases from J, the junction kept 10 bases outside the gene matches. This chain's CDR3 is CASSLFPGLVATQYF. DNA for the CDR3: TGTGCCAGCAGTTTGTTTCCGGGACTAGTGGCGACCCAGTACTTC.

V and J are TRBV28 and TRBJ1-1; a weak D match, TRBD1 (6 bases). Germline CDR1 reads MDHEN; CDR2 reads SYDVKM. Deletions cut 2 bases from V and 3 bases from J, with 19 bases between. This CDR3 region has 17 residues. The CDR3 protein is CASSLRGHIPGDTEAFF. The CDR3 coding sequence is TGTGCCAGCAGTTTAAGGGGACACATCCCTGGGGACACTGAAGCTTTCTTT.

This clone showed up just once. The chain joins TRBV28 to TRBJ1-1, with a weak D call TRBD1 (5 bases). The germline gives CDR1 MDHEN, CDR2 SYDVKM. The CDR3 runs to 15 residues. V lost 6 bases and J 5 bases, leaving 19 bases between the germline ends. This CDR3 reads CASRGPGGELTEAFF. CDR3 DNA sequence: TGTGCCAGCAGGGGGCCCGGGGGGGAATTAACTGAAGCTTTCTTT.

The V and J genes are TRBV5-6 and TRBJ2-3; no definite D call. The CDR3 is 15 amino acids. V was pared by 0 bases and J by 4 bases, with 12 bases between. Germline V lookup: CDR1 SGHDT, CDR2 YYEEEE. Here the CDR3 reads CASSLGQALPDTQYF. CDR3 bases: TGTGCCAGCAGCTTGGGTCAGGCCCTCCCAGATACGCAGTATTTT.

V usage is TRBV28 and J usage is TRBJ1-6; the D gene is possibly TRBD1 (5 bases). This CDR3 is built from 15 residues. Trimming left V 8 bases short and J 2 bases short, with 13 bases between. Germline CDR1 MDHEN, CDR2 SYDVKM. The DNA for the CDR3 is TGTGCCAGCGCACAGGTAGACACCTATAATTCACCCCTCCACTTT. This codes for CASAQVDTYNSPLHF.

CDR3 in DNA: TGTGCCAGCAGCCACGGGGGAGCTGGAAACACCATATATTTT. Encoded protein: CASSHGGAGNTIYF. This chain uses TRBV11-2 with TRBJ1-3; D is perhaps TRBD1 (5 bases). V was trimmed by 5 bases and J by 2 bases, leaving 10 bases between them. The CDR3 sequence is 14 residues long. From germline, CDR1 is SGHAT and CDR2 FQNNGV.

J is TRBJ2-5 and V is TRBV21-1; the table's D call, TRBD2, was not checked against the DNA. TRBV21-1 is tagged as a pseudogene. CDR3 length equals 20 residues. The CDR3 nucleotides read TGTGCCAGCAGCAAAGAGATGGGGTCGGGACTAGCGGGAAACGGTGAGACCCAGTACTTC. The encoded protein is CASSKEMGSGLAGNGETQYF.

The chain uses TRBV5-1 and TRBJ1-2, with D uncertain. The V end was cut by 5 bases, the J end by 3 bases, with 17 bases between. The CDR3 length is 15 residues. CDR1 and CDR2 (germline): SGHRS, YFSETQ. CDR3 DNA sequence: TGCGCCAGCAGAACGGGGTCAGGTCGGGACTATGGCTACACCTTC. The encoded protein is CASRTGSGRDYGYTF. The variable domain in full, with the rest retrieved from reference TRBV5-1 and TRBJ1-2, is KAGVTQTPRYLIKTRGQQVTLSCSPISGHRSVSWYQQTPGQGLQFLFEYFSETQRNKGNFPGRFSGRQFSNSRSEMNVSTLELGDSALYLCASRTGSGRDYGYTFGSGTRLTVV.

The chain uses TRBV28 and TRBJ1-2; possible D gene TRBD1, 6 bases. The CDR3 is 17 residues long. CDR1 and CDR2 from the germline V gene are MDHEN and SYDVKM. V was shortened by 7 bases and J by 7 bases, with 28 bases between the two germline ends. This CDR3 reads CASTSVLETGRRSGYTF. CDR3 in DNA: TGTGCCAGCACGTCCGTACTAGAGACAGGACGAAGATCTGGCTACACCTTC.

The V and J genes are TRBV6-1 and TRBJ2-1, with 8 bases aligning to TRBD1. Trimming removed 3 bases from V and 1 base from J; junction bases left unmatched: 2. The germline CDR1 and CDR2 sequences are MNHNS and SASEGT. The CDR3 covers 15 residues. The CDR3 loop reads CASSEGQESYNEQFF. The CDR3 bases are TGTGCCAGCAGTGAGGGACAGGAGTCCTACAATGAGCAGTTCTTC.

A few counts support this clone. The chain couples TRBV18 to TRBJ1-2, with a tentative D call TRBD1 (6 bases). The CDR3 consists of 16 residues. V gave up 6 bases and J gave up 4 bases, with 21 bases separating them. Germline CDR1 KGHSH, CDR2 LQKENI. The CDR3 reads CASSPFPDTGPYGYTF. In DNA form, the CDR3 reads TGTGCCAGCTCTCCCTTCCCGGACACAGGGCCCTATGGCTACACCTTC.

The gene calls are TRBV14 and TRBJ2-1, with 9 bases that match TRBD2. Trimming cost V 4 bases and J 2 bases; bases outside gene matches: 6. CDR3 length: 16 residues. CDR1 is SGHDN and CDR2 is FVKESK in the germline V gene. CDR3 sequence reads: CASSPRASGTYNEQFF. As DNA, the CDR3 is TGTGCCAGCAGCCCCCGGGCTAGCGGGACCTACAATGAGCAGTTCTTC.

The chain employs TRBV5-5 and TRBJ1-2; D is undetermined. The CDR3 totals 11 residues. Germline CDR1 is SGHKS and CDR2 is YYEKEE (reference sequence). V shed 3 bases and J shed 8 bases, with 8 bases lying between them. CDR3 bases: TGTGCCAGCAGCTCCAGCGCAGGCTACACCTTC. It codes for CASSSSAGYTF.

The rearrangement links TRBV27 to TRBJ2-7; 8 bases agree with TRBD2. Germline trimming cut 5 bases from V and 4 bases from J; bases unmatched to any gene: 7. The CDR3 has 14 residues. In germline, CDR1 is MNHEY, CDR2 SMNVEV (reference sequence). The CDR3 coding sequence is TGTGCCAGCAGTCCAGGACTAGCCGCGTACGAGCAGTACTTC. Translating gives CASSPGLAAYEQYF.